This T cell receptor beta chain was retrieved from a study of vaccination and CD4 T cells after COVID-19. In TCRdb, the PCR reads were re-called with MiXCR into one record per CDR3 protein. The sample shows roughly 22,000 distinct CDR3 sequences, under 75% of them seen only once. This clonotype has just a few counts. The sample in question was CD4+ T cells from blood, obtained before SARS-CoV-2 vaccination. This clonotype originated in a human donor who had recovered from COVID-19.

This chain's CDR3 is CASSFRQGGTNYGYTF. As DNA, the CDR3 is TGTGCCAGCAGCTTTCGCCAGGGTGGTACTAACTATGGCTACACCTTC. The V gene is TRBV7-9, the J gene TRBJ1-2, with D possibly matching TRBD1 (5 bases). This CDR3 spans 16 amino acids. V dropped 3 bases and J dropped 0 bases, with 14 bases sitting between them. CDR1 and CDR2 from the germline V gene are SEHNR and FQNEAQ (reference sequence).